This T cell receptor beta chain was identified during a study of blood T cell repertoires in COVID-19. As for the study in general: T cells, B-cell-depleted T cells, or PBMCs supplied cDNA or gDNA.

Trimming took off 4 bases at V and 5 bases at J, with 14 bases between the two ends. The germline gives CDR1 KGHDR, CDR2 SFDVKD. The CDR3 extends over 16 amino acids. Grouping used clinical history reported by participants in a survey and questionnaire. Produced via immunoSEQ multiplex PCR; TCRdb's table is partial and in-frame only. The table shows a few hundred thousand clones, with 70% to 90% occurring only once. Specimen: PBMCs or T cells enriched from blood (not recorded which). The clonotype was recovered from a woman aged 40 to 49 who had recovered from COVID-19. The genes are TRBV24-1 and TRBJ2-6; D possibly corresponds to TRBD1 (6 bases). As DNA, the CDR3 is TGTGCCACCAGTGACCCAGGGGCCGGACGGGCCAACGTCCTGACTTTC. This codes for CATSDPGAGRANVLTF.